This passage covers 31 T cell receptor beta chains from one sample sequenced in a study of cytomegalovirus exposure and HLA in healthy donors. 13 Jbeta primers and 60 Vbeta primers were used for the PCR. The assay was immunoSEQ multiplex PCR, and TCRdb's table has in-frame clones only and misses some. The table records about 150,000 clones, 70% to 85% of them present only once. Material: PBMCs. These receptors were collected from a male donor in good health and CMV-seronegative.

The chain carries TRBV5-4 and TRBJ2-3; tentatively, D is TRBD2 (6 bases). V was trimmed by 4 bases and J by 4 bases, leaving 16 bases between them. The CDR3 extends over 15 amino acids. CDR1 and CDR2 from the germline V gene are SGHNT and YYREEE (reference sequence). This chain's CDR3 is CASSPLLREADTQYF. In nucleotides, the CDR3 is TGTGCCAGCAGCCCATTATTAAGGGAGGCAGATACGCAGTATTTT.

This chain joins TRBV18 and TRBJ1-5; TRBD1 aligns across 7 bases. Trimming removed 0 bases from V and 5 bases from J; junction bases left unmatched: 7. This CDR3 has 16 amino acids. Per germline, CDR1 KGHSH and CDR2 LQKENI. Written as DNA, the CDR3 is TGTGCCAGCTCACCACCGATGTTTACAGGGGATCAGCCCCAGCATTTT. Its protein is CASSPPMFTGDQPQHF.

This clone was recorded only once. Other DNA sequences from this sample encode an identical CDR3 as well. J is TRBJ2-7 and V is TRBV19; 8 positions agree with TRBD1. CDR3 length equals 18 residues. Germline V lookup: CDR1 LNHDA, CDR2 SQIVND (reference sequence). After removal of 5 bases from V and 3 bases from J, the junction contained 18 bases not matched to a gene. The CDR3 bases are TGTGCCAGTAGTGTAGGGTTTACCGACAGGGGCCTCTTCTACGAGCAGTACTTC. Protein product: CASSVGFTDRGLFYEQYF.

This chain joins TRBV5-1 and TRBJ1-1; D unclear. V lost 3 bases, J lost 1 base, and 10 bases lay in between. Germline V gene sequence: CDR1 SGHRS, CDR2 YFSETQ. The CDR3 spans 14 residues. CDR3 in DNA: TGCGCCAGCAGCTCTTCCTCAGGGAACACTGAAGCTTTCTTT. It is translated as CASSSSSGNTEAFF.

This clone has a single count. The chain uses TRBV7-3 and TRBJ2-1; D is possibly TRBD2 (5 bases). Germline CDR1 is SGHTA and CDR2 is FQGTGA. This CDR3 is built from 16 residues. Trimming stripped 1 base from V and 0 bases from J, with 10 bases between. The CDR3 protein is CASSLSEGSSYNEQFF. CDR3 nucleotides: TGTGCCAGCAGCTTAAGCGAGGGATCCTCCTACAATGAGCAGTTCTTC.

This sequence joins TRBV5-8 and TRBJ2-3; D ambiguous. This CDR3 is built from 14 residues. Germline lookup yields CDR1 SGHTS and CDR2 YDEGEE. Trimming shortened V by 0 bases and J by 4 bases, and 9 bases separated the two germline ends. The CDR3 here is CASSLDILADTQYF. DNA of the CDR3: TGTGCCAGCAGCTTGGACATCCTGGCAGATACGCAGTATTTT.

The rearrangement uses TRBV7-2 and TRBJ2-2; TRBD1 is a possible D gene (6 bases). CDR1 and CDR2 from the germline V gene are SGHTA and FQGNSA. V was cut by 5 bases and J by 6 bases, with 16 bases left in between. The CDR3 is 15 residues long. CDR3 DNA: TGTGCCAGCAGCAAGCAGGGGTTTTACCCCGGGGAGCTGTTTTTT. Translated, it gives CASSKQGFYPGELFF.

This rearrangement joins TRBV6-5 to TRBJ1-2; D possibly corresponds to TRBD1 (5 bases). Looked up from germline, CDR1 is MNHEY and CDR2 is SVGAGI. V was pared by 7 bases and J by 5 bases, with 20 bases between. The CDR3 spans 15 residues. CDR3 bases: TGTGCCAGCATGGGGGGGTTGGGCGGGTTTTATGGCTACACCTTC. Protein: CASMGGLGGFYGYTF.

The chain links TRBV7-9 to TRBJ2-5; TRBD2 might be the D (6 bases). Trimming shortened V by 5 bases and J by 3 bases, and 13 bases separated the two germline ends. CDR3 length equals 14 residues. The germline V gene encodes CDR1 SEHNR and CDR2 FQNEAQ (reference sequence). The CDR3 region has the DNA TGTGCCAGCAGCGCTGGGGGGTGGGAAGAGACCCAGTACTTC. Protein product: CASSAGGWEETQYF.

This chain links TRBV4-1 with TRBJ1-1; D not certain. The CDR3 extends over 15 amino acids. From germline, CDR1 is MGHRA and CDR2 YSYEKL. Trimming removed 0 bases at V and 1 base at J, with 9 bases between. The CDR3 loop reads CASSQDDRGNTEAFF. The CDR3 bases are TGCGCCAGCAGCCAAGATGACCGGGGGAACACTGAAGCTTTCTTT.

This chain joins TRBV5-4 and TRBJ1-2; D remains unclear. CDR1 is SGHNT, CDR2 YYREEE, per germline (reference sequence). V lost 4 bases to trimming and J lost 8 bases, with 18 bases between them. The CDR3 sequence is 14 residues long. The CDR3 DNA reads as TGTGCCAGCAGCCAACCGGGTACCCCGGGAGGCTACACCTTC. This gives the protein CASSQPGTPGGYTF.

This chain uses TRBV14 with TRBJ2-7; D ambiguous. In germline, CDR1 is SGHDN, CDR2 FVKESK. The CDR3 contains 14 residues. Trimming took 0 bases from V and 6 from J, leaving 12 bases between them. The CDR3 nucleotides read TGTGCCAGCAGCCAAGATCTTGGCTTCAGCGAGCAGTACTTC. Its translation is CASSQDLGFSEQYF.

The chain uses TRBV28 and TRBJ1-6, with 8 bases lining up with TRBD1. The germline V gene encodes CDR1 MDHEN and CDR2 SYDVKM. The CDR3 sequence is 16 residues long. The V and J ends lost 4 bases and 3 bases, in that order; junction bases with no gene match: 5. The CDR3 loop reads CASSSRQGFYNSPLHF. The CDR3 coding sequence is TGTGCCAGCAGTTCCCGACAGGGGTTCTATAATTCACCCCTCCACTTT.

The chain couples TRBV7-8 to TRBJ1-1, with a weak D call TRBD1 (6 bases). CDR3 length equals 15 residues. From germline, CDR1 is SGHVS and CDR2 FQNEAQ. The ends were cut back, 0 bases at V and 7 bases at J, with 15 bases in the middle. DNA of the CDR3: TGTGCCAGCAGCTTAGCCACAGGGAAGCACCGTGAAGCTTTCTTT. It specifies CASSLATGKHREAFF.

This chain joins TRBV7-8 and TRBJ1-3; D is possibly TRBD1 (5 bases). Germline V lookup: CDR1 SGHVS, CDR2 FQNEAQ. The CDR3 runs to 14 residues. Trimming shortened V by 5 bases and J by 0 bases, and 8 bases separated the two germline ends. This chain's CDR3 is CASSPGDSGNTIYF. CDR3 DNA sequence: TGTGCCAGCAGCCCGGGGGACTCTGGAAACACCATATATTTT. Variable domain in full (rest from reference TRBV7-8 and TRBJ1-3): GAGVSQSPRYKVAKRGQDVALRCDPISGHVSLFWYQQALGQGPEFLTYFQNEAQLDKSGLPSDRFFAERPEGSVSTLKIQRTQQEDSAVYLCASSPGDSGNTIYFGEGSWLTVV.

The V gene is TRBV9, the J gene TRBJ1-5; 7 bases align to TRBD1. There are 17 residues in the CDR3. J gave up 3 bases and V 1 base, and 10 bases lay outside the gene matches. Germline CDR1 SGDLS, CDR2 YYNGEE. DNA for the CDR3: TGTGCCAGCAGCGTAATACCGAACAGGGGAAACAATCAGCCCCAGCATTTT. Amino acids: CASSVIPNRGNNQPQHF.

The CDR3 DNA reads as TGTGCCAGCAGAAGGGACTCAGATACGCAGTATTTT. Residues: CASRRDSDTQYF. The chain recombines TRBV2 with TRBJ2-3, with a weak D call TRBD2 (6 bases). V was shortened by 6 bases and J by 4 bases, with 8 bases between the two germline ends. The CDR3 has 12 amino acids. From germline, CDR1 is SNHLY and CDR2 FYNNEI.

This chain joins TRBV11-2 and TRBJ2-7; the D gene is possibly TRBD1 (6 bases). CDR3 length: 12 amino acids. V lost 5 bases and J lost 9, with 14 bases in between. Germline V lookup: CDR1 SGHAT, CDR2 FQNNGV. The CDR3 bases are TGTGCCAGCAGCCCACAGGGTGATAGGCAGTACTTC. Amino acids: CASSPQGDRQYF. Full variable domain (missing parts from reference TRBV11-2 and TRBJ2-7): EAGVAQSPRYKIIEKRQSVAFWCNPISGHATLYWYQQILGQGPKLLIQFQNNGVVDDSQLPKDRFSAERLKGVDSTLKIQPAKLEDSAVYLCASSPQGDRQYFGPGTRLTVT.

The chain has TRBV2 and TRBJ2-3; 7 bases agree with TRBD2. CDR1 and CDR2 from the germline V gene are SNHLY and FYNNEI. The trim removed 0 bases at V and 3 bases at J, leaving 9 bases unmatched. The CDR3 has 17 amino acids. The CDR3 protein is CASSEARAGRRTDTQYF. The CDR3 DNA follows: TGTGCCAGCAGTGAAGCACGAGCGGGAAGACGAACAGATACGCAGTATTTT.

The rearrangement links TRBV2 to TRBJ1-5; tentatively, D is TRBD1 (5 bases). CDR1 is SNHLY and CDR2 is FYNNEI in the germline V gene. V lost 7 bases, J lost 7 bases, and 14 bases lay in between. The CDR3 covers 13 residues. The CDR3 DNA reads as TGTGCCAGCACCCGGGGGGTAGGACAGCCCCAGCATTTT. Translated: CASTRGVGQPQHF.

The chain carries TRBV5-1 and TRBJ2-7, with D possibly TRBD1 on 6 matching bases. This CDR3 is 13 amino acids long. CDR1 and CDR2 (germline): SGHRS, YFSETQ. Trimming removed 4 bases from V and 1 base from J, with 9 bases in between. In DNA form, the CDR3 reads TGCGCCAGCAGCCAAGGACAGTCCTACGAGCAGTACTTC. Protein product: CASSQGQSYEQYF.

This clone was detected only once. The V and J genes are TRBV27 and TRBJ2-5; 7 nucleotides match TRBD1. The J call may be faulty, since TRBJ2-7 better matches the DNA end. The CDR3 has 14 residues. Germline assignment: CDR1 MNHEY and CDR2 SMNVEV (reference sequence). The DNA for the CDR3 is TGTGCCAGCAGTTCGGGACAGACTATCTACGAGCAGTACTTC. Protein: CASSSGQTIYEQYF.

This clone has just one count. V and J are TRBV6-6 and TRBJ1-1; tentative D call: TRBD1 (5 bases). Per the germline V gene, CDR1 is MNHNY and CDR2 is SVGAGI (reference sequence). This CDR3 has 12 residues. V was cut by 10 bases and J by 2 bases, with 11 bases left in between. CDR3 in amino acids: CATLDSNTEAFF. The DNA for the CDR3 is TGTGCCACCTTAGACAGTAACACTGAAGCTTTCTTT.

V usage is TRBV7-3 and J usage is TRBJ1-1; a weak D match, TRBD1 (6 bases). V shed 6 bases and J shed 7 bases, with 18 bases lying between them. Germline V lookup: CDR1 SGHTA, CDR2 FQGTGA. The CDR3 consists of 14 residues. The CDR3 loop is CASRVTGQFGEAFF. For the CDR3, the DNA is TGTGCCAGCAGGGTAACAGGGCAATTTGGTGAAGCTTTCTTT.

This clone was observed once. The chain is built from TRBV19 and TRBJ2-2, with 8 bases that match TRBD2. CDR3 size: 18 residues. Losses at the gene ends were 4 bases for V and 0 bases for J; bases not matched to a gene: 10. CDR1 and CDR2 from the germline V gene are LNHDA and SQIVND (reference sequence). CDR3 amino acids: CASSTPLWGLANTGELFF. The DNA of the CDR3 is TGTGCCAGTAGTACTCCGCTATGGGGACTAGCGAACACCGGGGAGCTGTTTTTT.

This chain connects TRBV5-1 to TRBJ1-3, with no clear D. The CDR3 is made up of 16 amino acids. The V gene's germline CDR1 is SGHRS and CDR2 YFSETQ. Trimming shortened V by 0 bases and J by 1 base, and 11 bases separated the two germline ends. The CDR3 region has the DNA TGCGCCAGCAGCTTGGGGGTCGGGTCGTCTGGAAACACCATATATTTT. The encoded protein is CASSLGVGSSGNTIYF.

V is TRBV7-2 and J is TRBJ1-5; 9 nucleotides agree with TRBD1. J was trimmed by 9 bases and V by 4 bases; bases with no gene match: 13. Germline CDR1 SGHTA, CDR2 FQGNSA. This CDR3 has 16 residues. Here the CDR3 DNA reads TGTGCCAGCAGCTACCCCGCCGGGACAGGGAACCTGCCCCAGCATTTT. Translated, it gives CASSYPAGTGNLPQHF.

The chain has TRBV19 and TRBJ1-1; D ambiguous. The germline V and J ends were trimmed by 3 bases and 7 bases, with 9 bases remaining between them. Germline CDR1 reads LNHDA; CDR2 reads SQIVND (reference sequence). The CDR3 spans 12 residues. The DNA for the CDR3 is TGTGCCAGTAGTATTTCCTACTTTGAAGCTTTCTTT. It yields the protein CASSISYFEAFF.

The J gene is TRBJ1-2, the V gene TRBV5-1; unclear D gene. Trimming stripped 2 bases from V and 6 bases from J, with 11 bases between. Germline loops: CDR1 SGHRS, CDR2 YFSETQ. There are 13 residues in the CDR3. This chain's CDR3 is CASSFGEVDGYTF. CDR3 in DNA: TGCGCCAGCAGCTTTGGGGAGGTGGATGGCTACACCTTC.

J is TRBJ2-3 and V is TRBV4-2; D possibly corresponds to TRBD2 (6 bases). The germline CDR1 and CDR2 sequences are LGHNA and YNFKEQ. The CDR3 has 16 amino acids. V was cut by 0 bases and J by 4 bases, with 14 bases left in between. This CDR3 reads CASSQDTGVVSDTQYF. The CDR3, as DNA: TGTGCCAGCAGCCAAGATACGGGGGTGGTGTCAGATACGCAGTATTTT.

This clone was recorded a few times. The chain recombines TRBV6-6 with TRBJ1-6; D perhaps matches TRBD1 (5 bases). The germline V gene has CDR1 MNHNY and CDR2 SVGAGI (reference sequence). The CDR3 contains 13 residues. Trimming removed 4 bases at V and 10 bases at J, with 11 bases between. DNA for the CDR3: TGTGCCAGCAGTTCAGGGATTGGGTCACCCCTCCACTTT. This codes for CASSSGIGSPLHF.